The 29 T cell receptor beta chains in this list originate from one sample, sequenced in a study of T cells in Graves' hyperthyroidism and ophthalmopathy. Amplified TCR beta CDR3 regions derived from RNA transcripts. The HTBI primer set drove a first-round RT-PCR of the TCR CDR3. TCRdb reprocessed the multiplex PCR reads with MiXCR, giving one entry per CDR3 protein. The table lists around 350,000 distinct CDR3 sequences, 15% to 20% of them singletons. The sample taken for sequencing was blood. Receptors were obtained from a woman aged 18-30 years with Graves' hyperthyroidism.

This clonotype was observed a few times. V gene TRBV2 combines with J gene TRBJ1-1, with a weak D call TRBD1 (5 bases). The V gene's germline CDR1 is SNHLY and CDR2 FYNNEI. Trimming cost V 7 bases and J 4 bases, with 10 bases left between them. The CDR3 is 12 amino acids. CDR3 in amino acids: CASTGGFTEAFF. The CDR3, as DNA: TGTGCCAGCACCGGGGGGTTCACTGAAGCTTTCTTT.

Concerning this clonotype: The junction and the germline gene differ at one end; a read error may be behind it. This chain joins TRBV3-1 and TRBJ1-1; 8 bases agree with TRBD1. Germline values: CDR1 LGHDT, CDR2 YNNKEL (reference sequence). This CDR3 has 16 amino acids. The CDR3 bases are TGTGCCAGCAGCCAGGACAGGGAGGCTCCGAGGACTGAAGCTTCCTTT. Amino acid sequence: CASSQDREAPRTEASF.

This clonotype was seen many times. The V gene is TRBV6-1, the J gene TRBJ1-3, with a weak D call TRBD1 (6 bases). Germline CDR1 is MNHNS and CDR2 is SASEGT. CDR3 size: 17 residues. Deletions cut 5 bases from V and 0 bases from J, with 17 bases between. The CDR3 bases are TGTGCCAGCAGTATATTTGCAGGGGCCAGCTCTGGAAACACCATATATTTT. This sequence encodes CASSIFAGASSGNTIYF.

In regard to this clonotype: The junction departs from the called germline gene at one end, perhaps through a read error. The J gene is TRBJ2-7, the V gene TRBV24-1; D may be TRBD2 (6 bases). Germline V CDR1 and CDR2: KGHDR, SFDVKD. This CDR3 is built from 11 residues. The CDR3 spells CATGDWDEQYF. DNA of the CDR3: TGTGCCACCGGGGACTGGGACGAGCAATACTTC.

This clonotype was seen at least ten times. V and J are TRBV29-1 and TRBJ2-7; no clear D. V gave up 4 bases and J gave up 5 bases, with 15 bases separating them. The CDR3 has 13 residues. Germline V gene lookup returns CDR1 SQVTM and CDR2 ANQGSEA. The CDR3 protein is CSVAGRHTDEQYF. The CDR3 DNA reads as TGCAGCGTTGCGGGCAGGCATACAGACGAGCAGTACTTC.

The J gene is TRBJ2-7, the V gene TRBV7-8; D remains unclear. Trimming removed 1 base at V and 1 base at J, with 8 bases between. This CDR3 contains 14 residues. Germline V gene lookup returns CDR1 SGHVS and CDR2 FQNEAQ. CDR3 region: CASSLGRPSYEQYF. The CDR3 nucleotides are TGTGCCAGCAGCTTAGGCAGGCCGTCCTACGAGCAGTACTTC.

This clonotype has ten or more counts. The chain couples TRBV2 to TRBJ2-7, with TRBD1 matching 7 bases. Germline V gene lookup returns CDR1 SNHLY and CDR2 FYNNEI. With 7 bases clipped from V and 0 bases from J, the junction kept 6 bases outside the gene matches. The CDR3 sequence is 14 residues long. CDR3 amino acids: CASNRDRLSYEQYF. Written as DNA, the CDR3 is TGTGCCAGCAACCGGGACAGACTCTCCTACGAGCAGTACTTC.

Many counts were recorded for this clonotype. V usage is TRBV6-1 and J usage is TRBJ2-5; D possibly corresponds to TRBD2 (6 bases). The V end was cut by 6 bases, the J end by 5 bases, with 10 bases between. The length of the CDR3 is 12 residues. The germline V gene has CDR1 MNHNS and CDR2 SASEGT. CDR3 sequence (DNA): TGTGCCAGCAGGGAGGGACCCGAGACCCAGTACTTC. This translates into CASREGPETQYF.

This clonotype came up many times. The genes are TRBV6-5 and TRBJ1-1, with no clear D. V lost 0 bases and J 1 base, leaving 6 bases between the germline ends. The CDR3 length is 14 residues. CDR1 is MNHEY and CDR2 is SVGAGI in the germline V gene. The DNA for the CDR3 is TGTGCCAGCAGTTACTCGATAAGGAACACTGAAGCTTTCTTT. This translates into CASSYSIRNTEAFF.

This clonotype has ten or more counts. This chain links TRBV5-4 with TRBJ1-1; 10 bases agree with TRBD1. This CDR3 region has 16 residues. With V trimmed by 4 bases and J by 4 bases, 10 bases remained unmatched. The germline CDR1 and CDR2 sequences are SGHNT and YYREEE (reference sequence). CDR3 bases: TGTGCCAGCAGCCCATCTACGGGACAGGGGCCCACTGAAGCTTTCTTT. This codes for CASSPSTGQGPTEAFF.

This chain joins TRBV6-2 or TRBV6-3 and TRBJ2-5, with 7 positions matching TRBD1. This CDR3 has 15 amino acids. V lost 6 bases to trimming and J lost 4 bases; unmatched junction nucleotides: 11. CDR1 is MNHEY and CDR2 is SVGEGT in the germline V gene. CDR3 DNA: TGTGCCAGCAGCTATTCCAGGGGGAAGGGAGAGACCCAGTACTTC. Amino acids: CASSYSRGKGETQYF.

The rearrangement joins TRBV15 to TRBJ1-2; the match to TRBD1 covers 8 bases. The CDR3 sequence is 18 residues long. The ends lost 0 bases at V and 7 bases at J; junction bases unmatched: 16. Germline V gene lookup returns CDR1 LNHNV and CDR2 YYDKDF (reference sequence). DNA for the CDR3: TGTGCCACCAGCAGAGATCGGGCAGGGGGCGCAGTCAGCGGTGGCTACACCTTC. This encodes CATSRDRAGGAVSGGYTF. Full variable domain (remainder filled in from reference TRBV15 and TRBJ1-2): DAMVIQNPRYQVTQFGKPVTLSCSQTLNHNVMYWYQQKSSQAPKLLFHYYDKDFNNEADTPDNFQSRRPNTSFCFLDIRSPGLGDTAMYLCATSRDRAGGAVSGGYTFGSGTRLTVV.

This clonotype has ten or more counts. CDR3 amino acids: CASSLGVSLEQYF. The CDR3 nucleotides are TGTGCCAGCAGCTTAGGCGTGTCCCTCGAGCAGTACTTC. V and J are TRBV7-6 and TRBJ2-7; D not certain. The CDR3 covers 13 residues. Germline lookup yields CDR1 SGHVS and CDR2 FNYEAQ. Trimming took off 1 base at V and 6 bases at J, with 10 bases between the two ends.

This clonotype was seen ten or more times. The chain joins TRBV5-1 to TRBJ2-7; D is perhaps TRBD1 (6 bases). The CDR3 extends over 16 amino acids. Trimming left V 4 bases short and J 2 bases short, with 19 bases between. Germline values: CDR1 SGHRS, CDR2 YFSETQ. CDR3: CASSPDGGDPTYEQYF. As DNA, the CDR3 is TGCGCCAGCAGCCCGGATGGGGGCGACCCCACCTACGAGCAGTACTTC.

In this sample, this clonotype turned up many times. The chain is built from TRBV27 and TRBJ2-3; no reliable D call. CDR3 size: 15 residues. Germline V gene lookup returns CDR1 MNHEY and CDR2 SMNVEV (reference sequence). V was shortened by 3 bases and J by 6 bases, with 16 bases between the two germline ends. The CDR3 sequence is CASSFGSYPTDTQYF. CDR3 DNA sequence: TGTGCCAGCAGTTTCGGGTCTTACCCGACGGATACGCAGTATTTT.

This clonotype showed up many times. V gene TRBV11-2 combines with J gene TRBJ1-5; weak D call: TRBD1 (5 bases). This CDR3 spans 13 amino acids. Germline values: CDR1 SGHAT, CDR2 FQNNGV. V lost 5 bases and J lost 6, with 11 bases in between. The chain's CDR3 is CASSIQVTQPQHF. The CDR3 DNA follows: TGTGCCAGCAGCATACAGGTGACTCAGCCCCAGCATTTT.

This clonotype was observed at least ten times. The CDR3 region has the DNA TGTGCCAGCAGCTCGCGCACTTTGACAGAGCAACAGTACTTC. Its protein is CASSSRTLTEQQYF. V and J are TRBV5-6 and TRBJ2-7, with D possibly matching TRBD1 (5 bases). This CDR3 contains 14 residues. The V end was cut by 3 bases, the J end by 10 bases, with 20 bases between. Germline CDR1 and CDR2: SGHDT and YYEEEE.

The CDR3 spells CASSQEIYGYTF. In nucleotides, the CDR3 is TGTGCCAGCAGCCAAGAAATTTATGGCTACACCTTC. The chain joins TRBV3-1 to TRBJ1-2; D remains unclear. The germline V gene encodes CDR1 LGHDT and CDR2 YNNKEL (reference sequence). The length of the CDR3 is 12 residues. Trimming removed 0 bases from V and 5 bases from J, with 4 bases in between.

This clonotype was recorded at least ten times. The chain links TRBV11-2 to TRBJ2-7; 9 nucleotides agree with TRBD1. The CDR3 consists of 17 residues. Germline lookup yields CDR1 SGHAT and CDR2 FQNNGV. V was pared by 6 bases and J by 1 base, with 13 bases of the junction left unmatched. Here the CDR3 DNA reads TGTGCCAGCAGGACCGGGACAGGGCCGAATAGGTCCTACGAGCAGTACTTC. Amino acid sequence: CASRTGTGPNRSYEQYF.

This clonotype was observed many times. This chain connects TRBV3-1 to TRBJ1-1; no clear D. The CDR3 has 11 residues. CDR1 is LGHDT and CDR2 is YNNKEL in the germline V gene (reference sequence). V was shortened by 4 bases and J by 12 bases, with 12 bases between the two germline ends. The CDR3: CASSLRSGTFF. As DNA, the CDR3 is TGTGCCAGCAGCCTCAGGTCGGGAACTTTCTTT.

In its sample, this clonotype was seen many times. The gene calls are TRBV6-2 or TRBV6-3 and TRBJ1-1; tentative D call: TRBD1 (6 bases). Looked up from germline, CDR1 is MNHEY and CDR2 is SVGEGT. This CDR3 has 15 amino acids. The ends were cut back, 7 bases at V and 4 bases at J, with 19 bases in the middle. The CDR3 bases are TGTGCCAGCACCAACCCCGGGGGGCAGGTCACTGAAGCTTTCTTT. As protein: CASTNPGGQVTEAFF.

The genes are TRBV6-5 and TRBJ2-7; 8 bases line up with TRBD1. V shed 0 bases, J shed 3 bases, and the junction held 7 bases outside the gene matches. Germline V CDR1 and CDR2: MNHEY, SVGAGI. This CDR3 contains 16 residues. The CDR3, as DNA: TGTGCCAGCAGTTACTCGAGTCGGACAGGGAACTACGAGCAGTACTTC. Protein: CASSYSSRTGNYEQYF.

The chain recombines TRBV6-1 with TRBJ1-1; D gene ambiguous. Germline V gene sequence: CDR1 MNHNS, CDR2 SASEGT. The V end lost 3 bases, the J end lost 0 bases, and 8 bases lay between the germline ends. CDR3 length: 14 amino acids. CDR3 bases: TGTGCCAGCAGTGAGGGATACATGAACACTGAAGCTTTCTTT. Protein sequence: CASSEGYMNTEAFF.

In regard to this clonotype: One junction end does not reproduce the germline sequence, and a read error may be involved. V gene TRBV29-1 combines with J gene TRBJ2-7; D uncertain. Germline V gene sequence: CDR1 SQVTM, CDR2 ANQGSEA. The CDR3 totals 14 residues. The CDR3 bases are TGCAGCGTTAAGGGTGGACGCAGCTCCTACGATCAGTACTTC. Translation gives CSVKGGRSSYDQYF.

The chain recombines TRBV4-2 with TRBJ1-5, with D possibly TRBD1 on 5 matching bases. The V gene lost 1 base and the J gene lost 5 bases, with 9 bases spanning the gap. Germline CDR1 and CDR2: LGHNA and YNFKEQ. CDR3 length: 14 residues. The CDR3 here is CASSQAGGDQPQHF. CDR3 in DNA: TGTGCCAGCAGCCAAGCTGGAGGGGATCAGCCCCAGCATTTT.

There are many counts of this clonotype. The rearrangement links TRBV7-9 to TRBJ1-1; D not resolved. Trimming stripped 2 bases from V and 0 bases from J, with 13 bases between. The CDR3 is made up of 16 amino acids. Germline V gene sequence: CDR1 SEHNR, CDR2 FQNEAQ (reference sequence). The CDR3 is CASSLSPAVMNTEAFF. The CDR3 nucleotides are TGTGCCAGCAGCTTAAGTCCAGCGGTCATGAACACTGAAGCTTTCTTT. Looking up the rest from reference TRBV7-9 and TRBJ1-1 gives the full variable domain: DTGVSQNPRHKITKRGQNVTFRCDPISEHNRLYWYRQTLGQGPEFLTYFQNEAQLEKSRLLSDRFSAERPKGSFSTLEIQRTEQGDSAMYLCASSLSPAVMNTEAFFGQGTRLTVV.

This clonotype was picked up many times. V gene TRBV2 combines with J gene TRBJ1-5, with no clear D. The germline gives CDR1 SNHLY, CDR2 FYNNEI. The CDR3 extends over 12 amino acids. V dropped 8 bases and J dropped 4 bases, with 9 bases sitting between them. The CDR3 nucleotides read TGTGCCAGCTGCCTCCGGAATCAGCCCCAGCATTTT. It is translated as CASCLRNQPQHF. Drawing the rest from reference TRBV2 and TRBJ1-5, the complete variable domain is EPEVTQTPSHQVTQMGQEVILRCVPISNHLYFYWYRQILGQKVEFLVSFYNNEISEKSEIFDDQFSVERPDGSNFTLKIRSTKLEDSAMYFCASCLRNQPQHFGDGTRLSIL.

This clonotype was seen at least ten times. The chain carries TRBV11-3 and TRBJ2-7; 12 bases map to TRBD1. Germline CDR1 SGHNT, CDR2 YENEEA. V shed 2 bases and J 5 bases; nucleotides not matched to a gene: 10. CDR3 length equals 17 residues. This chain's CDR3 is CASSLPRGQGAQDEQYF. The CDR3 DNA follows: TGTGCCAGCAGCTTACCAAGGGGACAGGGGGCACAAGACGAGCAGTACTTC. Full variable domain (rest looked up from reference TRBV11-3 and TRBJ2-7): EAGVVQSPRYKIIEKKQPVAFWCNPISGHNTLYWYLQNLGQGPELLIRYENEEAVDDSQLPKDRFSAERLKGVDSTLKIQPAELGDSAVYLCASSLPRGQGAQDEQYFGPGTRLTVT.

Turning to this clonotype: A much more abundant neighbour one base away suggests this may be a read error. The genes are TRBV6-2 or TRBV6-3 and TRBJ2-2; a weak D match, TRBD1 (6 bases). Germline CDR1 MNHEY, CDR2 SVGEGT. CDR3 length: 17 residues. CDR3 loop: CASTHRRGSTNTGELSF. In DNA form, the CDR3 reads TGTGCCAGTACGCACCGTAGGGGGTCGACGAACACCGGGGAGCTGTCTTTT.